The 10 T cell receptor beta chains reported below all come from one sample, sequenced in a study of cytomegalovirus exposure and HLA in healthy donors. Clones were sequenced by immunoSEQ multiplex PCR, and TCRdb holds only the in-frame ones, with some missing. The sample has about 240,000 clones, approximately 87% seen once; the top ten hold roughly 2.5%. Sequencing was carried out using PBMCs. These TCRs come from a man aged 18 to 30 in good health and CMV-seronegative.

The rearrangement uses TRBV7-8 and TRBJ2-7; 9 bases are shared with TRBD2. V lost 1 base to trimming and J lost 4 bases; unmatched junction nucleotides: 5. Germline assignment: CDR1 SGHVS and CDR2 FQNEAQ. CDR3 size: 15 residues. This CDR3 reads CASSLGASGVYEQYF. Written as DNA, the CDR3 is TGTGCCAGCAGCTTAGGGGCTAGCGGGGTATACGAGCAGTACTTC.

The DNA for the CDR3 is TGTGCCAGCGGCGCACCGACTATTGGCTACAATGAGCAGTTCTTC. It codes for CASGAPTIGYNEQFF. The chain uses TRBV9 and TRBJ2-1; weak D call: TRBD2 (5 bases). V lost 7 bases to trimming and J lost 3 bases, with 17 bases between them. The germline CDR1 and CDR2 sequences are SGDLS and YYNGEE. The CDR3 is 15 residues long.

V is TRBV4-3 and J is TRBJ2-5; D might be TRBD1 (5 bases). Per the germline V gene, CDR1 is LGHNA and CDR2 is YSLEER. The CDR3 extends over 19 amino acids. V was shortened by 0 bases and J by 0 bases, with 20 bases between the two germline ends. The CDR3 protein is CASSQETGVTGPYQETQYF. The CDR3 DNA reads TGCGCCAGCAGCCAAGAGACGGGCGTAACAGGCCCTTACCAAGAGACCCAGTACTTC.

The chain couples TRBV2 to TRBJ1-1; D remains ambiguous. Germline loops: CDR1 SNHLY, CDR2 FYNNEI. CDR3 length: 12 residues. Trimming shortened V by 10 bases and J by 7 bases, and 16 bases separated the two germline ends. The CDR3 DNA reads TGTGCCATCACCGTGGAGACTGTTGAAGCTTTCTTT. Translation: CAITVETVEAFF.

V is TRBV13 and J is TRBJ2-7; 8 bases are a match to TRBD1. Trimming took 2 bases from V and 7 from J; bases not matched to a gene: 10. The CDR3 consists of 15 residues. Germline lookup yields CDR1 PRHDT and CDR2 FYEKMQ (reference sequence). DNA for the CDR3: TGTGCCAGCAGCTTATTCGCAGGGGGCTCAAGAGAGCAGTACTTC. It codes for CASSLFAGGSREQYF.

This clone came up a few times. The V call is TRBV7-2, the J call TRBJ2-3; TRBD2 matches at 8 bases. Germline loops: CDR1 SGHTA, CDR2 FQGNSA. After removal of 3 bases from V and 3 bases from J, the junction contained 2 bases not matched to a gene. CDR3 length: 14 residues. CDR3 sequence reads: CASSFGGGTDTQYF. CDR3 sequence (DNA): TGTGCCAGCAGCTTTGGCGGGGGGACAGATACGCAGTATTTT.

This clone appeared once. The chain uses TRBV28 and TRBJ1-2, with no clear D. This CDR3 region has 12 residues. Germline V CDR1 and CDR2: MDHEN, SYDVKM. V was clipped by 5 bases and J by 2 bases, with 6 bases between them. The CDR3 is CASSPTNYGYTF. The CDR3, as DNA: TGTGCCAGCAGTCCCACAAACTATGGCTACACCTTC.

The V and J genes are TRBV5-5 and TRBJ1-5; no clear D. This CDR3 is 13 amino acids long. Germline CDR1 reads SGHKS; CDR2 reads YYEKEE (reference sequence). V was shortened by 4 bases and J by 4 bases, with 9 bases between the two germline ends. This CDR3 is CASSRELNQPQHF. CDR3 DNA sequence: TGTGCCAGCAGCCGTGAGCTGAATCAGCCCCAGCATTTT. The complete variable domain, with remaining parts taken from reference TRBV5-5 and TRBJ1-5, reads DAGVTQSPTHLIKTRGQQVTLRCSPISGHKSVSWYQQVLGQGPQFIFQYYEKEERGRGNFPDRFSARQFPNYSSELNVNALLLGDSALYLCASSRELNQPQHFGDGTRLSIL.

This clone was seen only a few times. This chain links TRBV5-4 with TRBJ2-2, with 11 bases aligning to TRBD2. The CDR3 spans 19 residues. The trim removed 1 base at V and 6 bases at J, leaving 14 bases unmatched. Germline loops: CDR1 SGHNT, CDR2 YYREEE (reference sequence). The CDR3 DNA is TGTGCCAGCAGCTTGACTAGCGGGAGCGTTCGATTAAGCCCCGGGGAGCTGTTTTTT. This codes for CASSLTSGSVRLSPGELFF. Drawing the rest from reference TRBV5-4 and TRBJ2-2, the complete variable domain is ETGVTQSPTHLIKTRGQQVTLRCSSQSGHNTVSWYQQALGQGPQFIFQYYREEENGRGNFPPRFSGLQFPNYSSELNVNALELDDSALYLCASSLTSGSVRLSPGELFFGEGSRLTVL.

V usage is TRBV6-1 and J usage is TRBJ2-7, with D perhaps TRBD1 (5 bases). Germline CDR1 MNHNS, CDR2 SASEGT. The CDR3 consists of 14 residues. V dropped 7 bases and J dropped 5 bases, with 18 bases sitting between them. The chain's CDR3 is CASTLRHGAHEQYF. As DNA, the CDR3 is TGTGCCAGCACCCTACGACATGGGGCCCACGAGCAGTACTTC.